A single sample is the source of the 31 T cell receptor beta chains below, sequenced in a study of identical twins. TCRdb recomputed calls from the 5' RACE reads with MiXCR, one row per CDR3 protein. The table has under 1 million distinct CDR3 sequences, 12% seen once. This sample was shared with a second study, whose subject was yellow fever vaccine responses in identical twins.

The source material was PBMCs. These receptors all stem from a woman aged 18-30 years in good health.

This clonotype has at least ten counts. The J gene is TRBJ1-1, the V gene TRBV4-2, with unresolved D. V was pared by 5 bases and J by 5 bases, with 18 bases between. This CDR3 is built from 15 residues. CDR1 is LGHNA, CDR2 YNFKEQ, per germline. CDR3 residues: CASSFSIGGLTEAFF. The CDR3 DNA sequence: TGTGCCAGCAGCTTCTCGATCGGAGGGCTTACTGAAGCTTTCTTT.

CDR3 in DNA: TGCAGTGCTAGAGCCCAGGGTAGCTCCTACGAGCAGTACGTC. The encoded protein is CSARAQGSSYEQYV. V gene TRBV20-1 combines with J gene TRBJ2-7; maybe TRBD1 (5 bases). Trimming took 1 base from V and 0 from J, leaving 10 bases between them. Per the germline V gene, CDR1 is DFQATT and CDR2 is SNEGSKA (reference sequence). The CDR3 length is 14 residues.

This clonotype came up a few times. The rearrangement uses TRBV24-1 and TRBJ2-1, with 9 bases matching TRBD2. With 4 bases clipped from V and 7 bases from J, the junction kept 10 bases outside the gene matches. The CDR3 length is 16 residues. Germline CDR1 KGHDR, CDR2 SFDVKD. Here the CDR3 reads CATSDRSGGPRNEQFF. The CDR3 region has the DNA TGTGCCACCAGTGACCGCAGCGGGGGGCCCAGGAATGAGCAGTTCTTC.

Only a few counts were recorded for this clonotype. The chain carries TRBV9 and TRBJ2-5; 8 bases are a match to TRBD1. The CDR3 length is 16 residues. V shed 3 bases and J 5 bases; nucleotides not matched to a gene: 12. Germline V gives CDR1 SGDLS, CDR2 YYNGEE. The CDR3 DNA is TGTGCCAGCAGCGCGGGACAGGTAGCCTTTGGGGAGACCCAGTACTTC. It is translated as CASSAGQVAFGETQYF.

Ten or more counts support this clonotype. The chain links TRBV10-2 to TRBJ1-6; 8 bases agree with TRBD1. CDR3 size: 14 residues. Germline trimming cut 10 bases from V and 7 bases from J; bases unmatched to any gene: 9. Germline CDR1 WSHSY, CDR2 SAAADI. This chain's CDR3 is CATQGARENSPLHF. In DNA form, the CDR3 reads TGCGCCACCCAGGGGGCGCGGGAGAATTCACCCCTCCACTTT.

About this clonotype: A much larger clone lies one base from this, so it may be a read error. The chain carries TRBV11-1 and TRBJ2-2; 11 bases line up with TRBD2. CDR1 SGHAT and CDR2 FQDESV come from the germline V gene (reference sequence). The CDR3 runs 20 residues. This CDR3 reads CASSPRLKTSGNPNTGELLF. In nucleotides, the CDR3 is TGTGCCAGCAGCCCTCGCCTAAAGACTAGCGGGAACCCGAACACCGGGGAGCTGCTTTTT. The full variable domain, completed using reference TRBV11-1 and TRBJ2-2, is EAEVAQSPRYKITEKSQAVAFWCDPISGHATLYWYRQILGQGPELLVQFQDESVVDDSQLPKDRFSAERLKGVDSTLKIQPAELGDSAMYLCASSPRLKTSGNPNTGELLFGEGSRLTVL.

The V gene is TRBV10-2, the J gene TRBJ1-1; D not resolved. The V and J ends lost 9 bases and 3 bases respectively, with 8 bases between them. CDR3 length: 11 residues. The germline CDR1 and CDR2 sequences are WSHSY and SAAADI. CDR3 in DNA: TGCGCCAGTGTGTTGGACACTGAAGCTTTCTTT. The encoded protein is CASVLDTEAFF.

This clonotype showed up just a few times. The chain combines TRBV11-2 with TRBJ2-1, with a tentative D call TRBD2 (7 bases). V was pared by 8 bases and J by 4 bases, with 30 bases between. The V gene's germline CDR1 is SGHAT and CDR2 FQNNGV. CDR3 length: 19 amino acids. The CDR3 bases are TGTGCCAGCCACCTCGGTTTTTCGATTTGGGGGGGCGTATACAATGAGCAGTTCTTC. It encodes CASHLGFSIWGGVYNEQFF. Full variable domain (rest looked up from reference TRBV11-2 and TRBJ2-1): EAGVAQSPRYKIIEKRQSVAFWCNPISGHATLYWYQQILGQGPKLLIQFQNNGVVDDSQLPKDRFSAERLKGVDSTLKIQPAKLEDSAVYLCASHLGFSIWGGVYNEQFFGPGTRLTVL.

V usage is TRBV18 and J usage is TRBJ1-1; D unresolved. The V and J ends lost 0 bases and 1 base respectively, with 9 bases between them. Germline CDR1 KGHSH, CDR2 LQKENI. The CDR3 runs 15 residues. The DNA of the CDR3 is TGTGCCAGCTCACCACCACCGGCTCCGAACACTGAAGCTTTCTTT. It yields the protein CASSPPPAPNTEAFF.

CDR3 DNA: TGTGCCAGCAGCTTAGGTTCGTTTGGCGGCTCTGGGGCCAACGTCCTGACTTTC. Translated: CASSLGSFGGSGANVLTF. The gene calls are TRBV11-1 and TRBJ2-6; D not certain. This CDR3 spans 18 amino acids. The germline V gene has CDR1 SGHAT and CDR2 FQDESV (reference sequence). The V end was cut by 1 base, the J end by 0 bases, with 13 bases between.

The chain couples TRBV3-1 to TRBJ1-2, with 7 bases aligning to TRBD1. The V gene end was trimmed by 1 base and the J gene end by 1 base; junction bases not matched to a gene: 6. Looked up from germline, CDR1 is LGHDT and CDR2 is YNNKEL (reference sequence). This CDR3 has 16 amino acids. CDR3 sequence reads: CASSQVEGAHNYGYTF. DNA of the CDR3: TGTGCCAGCAGCCAAGTTGAGGGGGCCCATAACTATGGCTACACCTTC.

This clonotype was seen many times. This sequence joins TRBV29-1 and TRBJ2-7, with TRBD1 matching 7 bases. The germline V gene encodes CDR1 SQVTM and CDR2 ANQGSEA. After removal of 4 bases from V and 7 bases from J, the junction contained 7 bases not matched to a gene. The CDR3 sequence is 12 residues long. The CDR3 nucleotides are TGCAGCGTTGGGGACAGAAGGGGGGAGCAGTACTTC. Translation: CSVGDRRGEQYF.

The V and J genes are TRBV3-1 and TRBJ2-3, with 7 bases that match TRBD2. This CDR3 region has 15 residues. Germline V lookup: CDR1 LGHDT, CDR2 YNNKEL (reference sequence). V shed 4 bases and J 4 bases; nucleotides not matched to a gene: 8. Here the CDR3 DNA reads TGTGCCAGCAGCCCGGGGCACAGCGGGGCAGATACGCAGTATTTT. Translating it yields CASSPGHSGADTQYF.

This clonotype has a handful of counts. V is TRBV20-1 and J is TRBJ2-7; D is uncertain. V lost 3 bases, J lost 2 bases, and 14 bases lay in between. This CDR3 contains 14 residues. Germline loops: CDR1 DFQATT, CDR2 SNEGSKA (reference sequence). The CDR3 sequence: CSASQPGSTYEQYF. CDR3 coding DNA: TGCAGTGCTAGTCAACCGGGTTCGACCTACGAGCAGTACTTC.

The table lists this clonotype with a few counts. V usage is TRBV5-1 and J usage is TRBJ2-3, with TRBD2 as a possible D gene (5 bases). Trimming stripped 0 bases from V and 4 bases from J, with 18 bases between. The CDR3 extends over 17 amino acids. Looked up from germline, CDR1 is SGHRS and CDR2 is YFSETQ. CDR3 sequence: CASSLATRGQYADTQYF. In DNA form, the CDR3 reads TGCGCCAGCAGCTTGGCTACTCGAGGGCAGTACGCAGATACGCAGTATTTT.

This clonotype was found a few times. The chain recombines TRBV24-1 with TRBJ2-5; no firm D call. The germline V gene has CDR1 KGHDR and CDR2 SFDVKD. The V gene lost 7 bases and the J gene lost 3 bases, with 11 bases spanning the gap. The CDR3 sequence is 13 residues long. CDR3 amino acids: CATRPDGEETQYF. DNA of the CDR3: TGTGCCACCAGACCGGACGGAGAAGAGACCCAGTACTTC.

V and J are TRBV10-2 and TRBJ2-7; the D gene could be TRBD1 or TRBD2 (5 bases each). Trimming pared 3 bases from V and 3 bases from J, leaving 18 bases between. The CDR3 runs to 16 residues. The germline gives CDR1 WSHSY, CDR2 SAAADI. CDR3 DNA sequence: TGCGCCAGCAGTGATGGGGGAGACTACCGGGGCTACGAGCAGTACGTC. Protein: CASSDGGDYRGYEQYV.

This clonotype was recorded a few times. V and J are TRBV5-1 and TRBJ1-3; D unresolved. The CDR3 consists of 15 residues. V gave up 4 bases and J gave up 4 bases, with 15 bases separating them. The germline V gene encodes CDR1 SGHRS and CDR2 YFSETQ. The CDR3 spells CASSQDPRGGNTIYF. CDR3 DNA sequence: TGCGCCAGCAGCCAGGACCCCCGGGGAGGAAACACCATATATTTT. Full variable domain (missing parts from reference TRBV5-1 and TRBJ1-3): KAGVTQTPRYLIKTRGQQVTLSCSPISGHRSVSWYQQTPGQGLQFLFEYFSETQRNKGNFPGRFSGRQFSNSRSEMNVSTLELGDSALYLCASSQDPRGGNTIYFGEGSWLTVV.

This clonotype was detected a few times. The V gene is TRBV12-5, the J gene TRBJ2-3, with D possibly being TRBD2 (6 bases). V shed 1 base and J shed 0 bases, with 11 bases lying between them. The germline gives CDR1 LGHNT, CDR2 FRNRAP. CDR3 length: 16 amino acids. DNA of the CDR3: TGTGCTAGTGGTTTGGGAAGCGGGTTTAGCACAGATACGCAGTATTTT. Its protein product is CASGLGSGFSTDTQYF.

This clonotype was seen a handful of times. The CDR3: CRWLIAGADTQYF. CDR3 bases: TGCAGATGGCTAATAGCGGGCGCAGATACGCAGTATTTT. The rearrangement uses TRBV20-1 and TRBJ2-3, with TRBD2 matching over 7 bases. The CDR3 has 13 amino acids. The germline gives CDR1 DFQATT, CDR2 SNEGSKA (reference sequence).

This clonotype was picked up a small number of times. The chain uses TRBV20-1 and TRBJ2-7; TRBD2 agrees at 9 bases. CDR3 length equals 14 residues. The germline gives CDR1 DFQATT, CDR2 SNEGSKA (reference sequence). V dropped 4 bases and J dropped 0; count of bases not matched to a gene: 4. The CDR3 DNA reads TGCAGTGCTACCCTAGCGGGGAGCTCCTACGAGCAGTACTTC. Amino acids: CSATLAGSSYEQYF.

This clonotype was recorded a few times. The J gene is TRBJ1-5, the V gene TRBV6-1, with D tentatively TRBD1 (5 bases). V dropped 5 bases and J dropped 16 bases, with 21 bases sitting between them. This CDR3 has 13 residues. CDR1 and CDR2 (germline): MNHNS, SASEGT. In DNA form, the CDR3 reads TGTGCCAGCAGTCCCGAGAAACGAGACAGCAAACATTTT. As protein: CASSPEKRDSKHF.

The rearrangement joins TRBV2 to TRBJ2-1; possible D gene TRBD2, 6 bases. CDR1 SNHLY and CDR2 FYNNEI come from the germline V gene. Trimming left V 8 bases short and J 4 bases short, with 24 bases between. There are 17 residues in the CDR3. This CDR3 is CASARFGGVGSYNEQFF. CDR3 DNA: TGTGCCAGCGCTCGTTTCGGAGGGGTTGGGTCATACAATGAGCAGTTCTTC.

This clonotype has at least ten counts. The chain employs TRBV12-3 or TRBV12-4 and TRBJ1-2, with D possibly TRBD1 on 5 matching bases. The V gene lost 3 bases and the J gene lost 5 bases, with 7 bases spanning the gap. This CDR3 has 12 amino acids. CDR3 loop: CASSFQGYGYTF. The CDR3, as DNA: TGTGCCAGCAGTTTCCAGGGATATGGCTACACCTTC.

The chain has TRBV20-1 and TRBJ2-1; tentative D call: TRBD2 (6 bases). V was shortened by 6 bases and J by 6 bases, with 21 bases between the two germline ends. CDR3 size: 15 residues. Looked up from germline, CDR1 is DFQATT and CDR2 is SNEGSKA (reference sequence). The DNA of the CDR3 is TGCAGTGCCCTAGAGATCTCTAGCGCATTCAATGAGCAGTTCTTC. Encoded protein: CSALEISSAFNEQFF.

This clonotype has a handful of counts. The rearrangement uses TRBV7-9 and TRBJ2-7; 7 bases line up with TRBD2. V lost 5 bases and J lost 2; bases outside the gene matches: 9. The CDR3 covers 15 residues. The germline CDR1 and CDR2 sequences are SEHNR and FQNEAQ (reference sequence). The chain's CDR3 is CASSAPSGQTYEQYF. CDR3 DNA: TGTGCCAGCAGCGCGCCTAGCGGCCAAACCTACGAGCAGTACTTC. The full variable domain, in which reference TRBV7-9 and TRBJ2-7 provide the parts outside the CDR3, is DTGVSQNPRHKITKRGQNVTFRCDPISEHNRLYWYRQTLGQGPEFLTYFQNEAQLEKSRLLSDRFSAERPKGSFSTLEIQRTEQGDSAMYLCASSAPSGQTYEQYFGPGTRLTVT.

The chain couples TRBV4-1 to TRBJ2-1; a weak D match, TRBD2 (6 bases). The CDR3 runs to 16 residues. Trimming pared 0 bases from V and 8 bases from J, leaving 17 bases between. Germline V gives CDR1 MGHRA, CDR2 YSYEKL. The CDR3 DNA is TGCGCCAGCAGCCAAGAGGGACTTAGCCCTTTAGATGAGCAGTTCTTC. Residues: CASSQEGLSPLDEQFF.

J is TRBJ2-3 and V is TRBV5-5; D not resolved. Germline values: CDR1 SGHKS, CDR2 YYEKEE (reference sequence). The CDR3 has 13 residues. V was pared by 1 base and J by 6 bases, with 9 bases between. The CDR3 sequence: CASSLRPADTQYF. The CDR3 DNA sequence: TGTGCCAGCAGCTTGCGACCTGCGGATACGCAGTATTTT. Together with reference TRBV5-5 and TRBJ2-3, the CDR3 gives the full variable domain: DAGVTQSPTHLIKTRGQQVTLRCSPISGHKSVSWYQQVLGQGPQFIFQYYEKEERGRGNFPDRFSARQFPNYSSELNVNALLLGDSALYLCASSLRPADTQYFGPGTRLTVL.

This clonotype has a count of ten or more. The chain carries TRBV29-1 and TRBJ2-2; 7 bases line up with TRBD1. Germline CDR1 is SQVTM and CDR2 is ANQGSEA. V gave up 7 bases and J gave up 3 bases; unmatched junction bases: 5. There are 13 residues in the CDR3. CDR3 DNA sequence: TGCAGCGCCTGGACAGGATACACCGGGGAGCTGTTTTTT. This encodes CSAWTGYTGELFF.

The chain recombines TRBV20-1 with TRBJ2-3; 12 nucleotides match TRBD2. Germline trimming cut 6 bases from V and 4 bases from J; bases unmatched to any gene: 5. This CDR3 comprises 14 residues. Germline V lookup: CDR1 DFQATT, CDR2 SNEGSKA (reference sequence). Here the CDR3 DNA reads TGCAGTGCCCCGACTAGCGGGGGCGCAGATACGCAGTATTTT. Protein: CSAPTSGGADTQYF.

The chain links TRBV15 to TRBJ2-2; TRBD2 might be the D (7 bases). This CDR3 is 20 amino acids long. Trimming removed 0 bases from V and 2 bases from J, with 22 bases in between. Germline V CDR1 and CDR2: LNHNV, YYDKDF (reference sequence). CDR3 sequence: CATSRDKPREGELNTGELFF. CDR3 in DNA: TGTGCCACCAGCAGAGACAAGCCTAGGGAGGGGGAGCTAAACACCGGGGAGCTGTTTTTT. The full variable domain, its missing parts supplied by reference TRBV15 and TRBJ2-2, is DAMVIQNPRYQVTQFGKPVTLSCSQTLNHNVMYWYQQKSSQAPKLLFHYYDKDFNNEADTPDNFQSRRPNTSFCFLDIRSPGLGDTAMYLCATSRDKPREGELNTGELFFGEGSRLTVL.